A selection of T cell receptor beta chains follows, all from one sample in a study of CD8 T cells in ankylosing spondylitis. MiXCR, applied by TCRdb to the 5' RACE reads, yields one record per CDR3 protein. Here the sample spans fewer than 350,000 distinct CDR3 sequences, more than 9% being singletons. What was sequenced was blood, either unsorted or a sorted T cell fraction (not recorded which). The source is a female donor with ankylosing spondylitis or in good health (not recorded which). CDR3s include the opening cysteine and the closing phenylalanine or tryptophan. D genes are given only for firm matches. The size of a clone is reported for some rows only, either as once, few or many, or as a class for expanded clones.

>TRBJ2-4|few|TRBV20-1|TRBD1
TGCAGTGCTAGCCTTATGGGAACAGGGGGTCGGATGGACATTCAGTACTTC
CSASLMGTGGRMDIQYF
>TRBJ2-7|.|TRBV7-9|.
TGTGCCAGCAGCGACACGGACTCGGGTTACGAGCAGTACTTC
CASSDTDSGYEQYF
>TRBJ1-1|many|TRBV6-1|.
TGTGCCAGCAGCGCGAAGTGGGACGGCACTGAAGCTTTCTTT
CASSAKWDGTEAFF
>TRBJ2-6|.|TRBV20-1|TRBD2
TGCAGTGCTAGATGGGGGGGCTCTGGGGCCAACGTCCTGACTTTC
CSARWGGSGANVLTF
>TRBJ1-1|.|TRBV27|TRBD1
TGTGCCAGCAGTCTAAGACAGGGGACCACTGAAGCTTTCTTT
CASSLRQGTTEAFF
>TRBJ1-3|.|TRBV5-1|TRBD1
TGCGCCAGCAGCTTGAGGACAGGGAACTCTGGAAACACCATATATTTT
CASSLRTGNSGNTIYF
>TRBJ2-3|many|TRBV7-8|.
TGTGCCAGCAGCTCCATACAGGGTTTGGGCACAGATACGCAGTATTTT
CASSSIQGLGTDTQYF
>TRBJ1-1|.|TRBV29-1|.
TGCAGCGTTGGCGGGACAAAGAAAGCTTTCTTT
CSVGGTKKAFF
>TRBJ2-6|few|TRBV20-1|TRBD2
TGCAGTGCTAGAGATCGGGGGGTTCCCTCTGGGGCCAACGTCCTGACTTTC
CSARDRGVPSGANVLTF
>TRBJ2-7|.|TRBV5-1|.
TGCGCCAGCAGCGCCGACAGAGCAGGGCAAGGCGAGCAGTACTTC
CASSADRAGQGEQYF
>TRBJ2-4|many|TRBV5-1|.
TGCGCCAGCAGCTTGGCCGTGGGGACTTACAAAAACATTCAGTACTTC
CASSLAVGTYKNIQYF
>TRBJ1-1|.|TRBV18|.
TGTGCCAGCTCACCAGAGGGGTTAGAGAACACAGAAGCTTTCTTT
CASSPEGLENTEAFF
>TRBJ2-5|many|TRBV20-1|.
TGCAGTGCTCCCCGCGGAGGGCTCCAAGAGACCCAGTACTTC
CSAPRGGLQETQYF
>TRBJ2-7|few|TRBV2|.
TGTGCCACCTCATCCGGGTCGCCCTACGAGCAGTACTTC
CATSSGSPYEQYF
>TRBJ2-2|few|TRBV20-1|TRBD2
TGCAGTGCTGGGAGACTAGCGGGCCAGACCGGGGAGCTGTTTTTT
CSAGRLAGQTGELFF
>TRBJ2-2|.|TRBV11-2|.
TGTGCCAGCAGCCGATTTTCGGGGGCGGACTCCGGGGAGCTGTTTTTT
CASSRFSGADSGELFF
>TRBJ2-1|many|TRBV7-2|TRBD2
TGTGCCAGCAGCACGGGACTAGCCTCCTACAATGAGCAGTTCTTC
CASSTGLASYNEQFF
>TRBJ2-1|many|TRBV12-3/TRBV12-4|TRBD1
TGTGCCAGCAGTTATCCGGGACAGGGCTTTAATGAGCAGTTCTTC
CASSYPGQGFNEQFF
>TRBJ1-5|.|TRBV12-3/TRBV12-4|.
TGTGCCAGCACCGCTCGCGCCGGCCAGCCCCAGCATTTT
CASTARAGQPQHF
>TRBJ1-2|few|TRBV7-2|.
TGTGCCAGCAGCTATACGGCAGATCGCTATGGCTACACCTTC
CASSYTADRYGYTF
>TRBJ2-3|many|TRBV18|.
TGTGCCAGCAGCCCCGTGGGAGATACGCAGTATTTT
CASSPVGDTQYF
>TRBJ2-7|many|TRBV20-1|TRBD2
TGCAGTGCTACCGTGACTAGCGGAACCTACGAGCAGTACTTC
CSATVTSGTYEQYF
>TRBJ2-2|.|TRBV7-9|.
TGTGCCAGCAGCTTTCCCGACCTTAGCGGACCAACCGGGGAGCTGTTTTTT
CASSFPDLSGPTGELFF
>TRBJ2-3|many|TRBV4-3|TRBD2
TGCGCCAGCAGCCAAGCAACTAGCGGGAGGGCCTTGATCAGAGATACGCAGTATTTT
CASSQATSGRALIRDTQYF
>TRBJ1-5|few|TRBV18|.
TGTGCCAGCGCCCAGGGTTCCGGTCAGCCCCAGCATTTT
CASAQGSGQPQHF
>TRBJ1-3|few|TRBV9|.
TGTGCCAGCAGCGTCGCCCCCTTCTCTGGAAACACCATATATTTT
CASSVAPFSGNTIYF
>TRBJ1-5|few|TRBV27|TRBD1
TGTGCCAGCAGTCCCCAGACAGGGATTAGCAATCAGCCCCAGCATTTT
CASSPQTGISNQPQHF
>TRBJ2-1|many|TRBV5-1|.
TGCGCCAGCAGCAGGGACGGAAACAATGAGCAGTTCTTC
CASSRDGNNEQFF
>TRBJ1-1|many|TRBV10-2|.
TGCGCCAGCAAGAGGGACGGTTTGAACACTGAAGCTTTCTTT
CASKRDGLNTEAFF
>TRBJ1-1|many|TRBV20-1|TRBD1
TGCAGTGCTAAGATCAGGGGGAAAAACACTGAAGCTTTCTTT
CSAKIRGKNTEAFF
>TRBJ2-5|.|TRBV5-1|.
TGCGCCAGCAGCTTGGATGGGAAGCCCCAAGAGACCCAGTACTTC
CASSLDGKPQETQYF
>TRBJ2-3|many|TRBV6-1|TRBD2
TGTGCCAGCAGTCCCCGGACTAGCGGGAGCACAGATACGCAGTATTTT
CASSPRTSGSTDTQYF
>TRBJ2-2|.|TRBV12-3/TRBV12-4|TRBD2
TGTGCCAGCAGTTTAAACCTGGGGGGGGTAACGAACACCGGGGAGCTGTTTTTT
CASSLNLGGVTNTGELFF
>TRBJ1-5|.|TRBV27|.
TGTGCCAGCAGGAGGGGGGGCTCCAATCAGCCCCAGCATTTT
CASRRGGSNQPQHF
>TRBJ1-2|many|TRBV20-1|TRBD1
TGCAGTGCTACAGACAGGGTTGGCTACACCTTC
CSATDRVGYTF
>TRBJ2-1|many|TRBV5-6|TRBD2
TGTGCCAGCAGCACCCTCCTAGCGGGAGCTGACAATGAGCAGTTCTTC
CASSTLLAGADNEQFF
>TRBJ1-1|many|TRBV7-2|.
TGTGCCAGCAGCTTAGGGGTGGGGAACACTGAAGCTTTCTTT
CASSLGVGNTEAFF
>TRBJ2-3|many|TRBV28|TRBD2
TGTGCCAGCCTAGGCCCGGGAGGTCGGACAGATACGCAGTATTTT
CASLGPGGRTDTQYF
>TRBJ1-5|.|TRBV7-8|.
TGTGCCAGCAGCTTAATGGAAGTCGCAGTCAACCAGCCCCAGCATTTT
CASSLMEVAVNQPQHF
>TRBJ1-1|many|TRBV20-1|.
TGCAGTGCCCCCCGGCTGGAGAACACTGAAGCTTTCTTT
CSAPRLENTEAFF
>TRBJ1-1|few|TRBV29-1|.
TGCAGCGTTGAAGATCGGGAGGTGAAGGCTTTCTTT
CSVEDREVKAFF
>TRBJ2-5|.|TRBV5-1|.
TGCGCCAGCAGCTTGGAAGTAGGCTGGGGATGGGCGACCCAGTACTTC
CASSLEVGWGWATQYF
>TRBJ1-3|many|TRBV9|.
TGTGCCAGCAGCGTAGGGCCACGACAGGCTGGAAACACCATATATTTT
CASSVGPRQAGNTIYF
>TRBJ2-7|many|TRBV29-1|TRBD2
TGCAGCGCCCGGACTAGCGGGGGGGCCCACGAGCAGTACTTC
CSARTSGGAHEQYF
>TRBJ2-1|few|TRBV11-2|.
TGTGCCAGCAGCTTAAACCAGAGGAATGAGCAGTTCTTC
CASSLNQRNEQFF
>TRBJ2-7|few|TRBV3-1|.
TGTGCCAGCAGCCAAGAAAGTGCCCCACTGGGGCAGTACTTC
CASSQESAPLGQYF